Listed here are 5 T cell receptor beta chains from one sample, sequenced in a study of T cells in Graves' hyperthyroidism and ophthalmopathy. Amplification of TCR beta CDR3 regions used RNA as the template. Carried out on the TCR CDR3, a first-round RT-PCR used the HTBI primer set. TCRdb fed the multiplex PCR reads into MiXCR, producing one record per CDR3 protein. This sample has fewer than 750,000 distinct CDR3 sequences, with roughly 15% found just once. Sequenced input: blood. These receptors came from a woman between 50 and 59 years old with Graves' ophthalmopathy.

This clonotype was counted at least ten times. The gene calls are TRBV7-3 and TRBJ2-1, with D perhaps assigned TRBD1 or TRBD2 (5 bases each). Germline V gene sequence: CDR1 SGHTA, CDR2 FQGTGA. The CDR3 runs to 14 residues. V was shortened by 5 bases and J by 2 bases, with 10 bases between the two germline ends. Here the CDR3 reads CASSRDPAYNEQFF. CDR3 in DNA: TGTGCCAGCAGCCGGGACCCCGCCTACAATGAGCAGTTCTTC. The full variable domain, with the rest looked up from reference TRBV7-3 and TRBJ2-1, is GAGVSQTPSNKVTEKGKYVELRCDPISGHTALYWYRQSLGQGPEFLIYFQGTGAADDSGLPNDRFFAVRPEGSVSTLKIQRTERGDSAVYLCASSRDPAYNEQFFGPGTRLTVL.

In its sample, this clonotype was seen once. The rearrangement uses TRBV29-1 and TRBJ1-6, with 10 bases identical to TRBD1. This CDR3 is 13 amino acids long. Germline loops: CDR1 SQVTM, CDR2 ANQGSEA. Germline trimming cut 5 bases from V and 7 bases from J; bases unmatched to any gene: 2. The CDR3 loop reads CSVLDRGNSPLHF. Here the CDR3 DNA reads TGCAGCGTTTTGGACAGGGGGAATTCACCCCTCCACTTT. Using reference TRBV29-1 and TRBJ1-6 for the parts outside the CDR3, the full variable domain is SAVISQKPSRDICQRGTSLTIQCQVDSQVTMMFWYRQQPGQSLTLIATANQGSEATYESGFVIDKFPISRPNLTFSTLTVSNMSPEDSSIYLCSVLDRGNSPLHFGNGTRLTVT.

The chain is built from TRBV29-1 and TRBJ2-5; 14 bases align to TRBD2. Germline V gene lookup returns CDR1 SQVTM and CDR2 ANQGSEA. The J segment lost 6 bases and the V segment lost 3 bases, leaving 6 bases of the junction unmatched. This CDR3 comprises 15 residues. CDR3 in amino acids: CSVEGLAGDGQTQYF. In DNA, the CDR3 is TGCAGCGTTGAGGGACTAGCGGGAGATGGGCAGACCCAGTACTTC.

The chain employs TRBV28 and TRBJ2-2, with D possibly being TRBD1 (5 bases). The CDR3 has 14 residues. V lost 2 bases and J lost 4, with 8 bases in between. Germline V gene sequence: CDR1 MDHEN, CDR2 SYDVKM. CDR3 sequence: CASSLPGFTGELFF. DNA of the CDR3: TGTGCCAGCAGTTTACCAGGGTTCACCGGGGAGCTGTTTTTT.

This clonotype was counted between two and nine times. The chain links TRBV29-1 to TRBJ1-5; a possible D gene is TRBD1 (6 bases). Trimming took off 4 bases at V and 3 bases at J, with 7 bases between the two ends. Germline-derived CDR1 and CDR2 are SQVTM and ANQGSEA. The CDR3 totals 12 residues. CDR3 DNA sequence: TGCAGCGTTGGGGGGCACAATCAGCCCCAGCATTTT. This encodes CSVGGHNQPQHF.